One and the same sample provided the 11 T cell receptor beta chains below, sequenced in a study of blood T cell repertoires in COVID-19. Using immunoSEQ multiplex PCR, the repertoire was profiled, and TCRdb retains in-frame clones only, with some absent. The data contain some 99,000 clones, 70% to 90% of them singletons. The sample comprised peripheral blood. The receptors derive from a woman aged 55-70 years with acute or convalescent COVID-19.

The chain couples TRBV10-1 to TRBJ2-3, with D uncertain. The CDR3 runs to 13 residues. Trimming shortened V by 6 bases and J by 2 bases, and 9 bases separated the two germline ends. The V gene's germline CDR1 is WNHNN and CDR2 SYGVQD (reference sequence). In nucleotides, the CDR3 is TGCGCCAGCAGGGCAGGTTCCACAGATACGCAGTATTTT. Amino acids: CASRAGSTDTQYF.

The chain carries TRBV10-3 and TRBJ2-7; the D gene is possibly TRBD2 (6 bases). CDR1 ENHRY and CDR2 SYGVKD come from the germline V gene. V shed 6 bases and J shed 5 bases, with 14 bases lying between them. The CDR3 runs 13 residues. CDR3 in amino acids: CAIRGGGLNEQYF. The DNA of the CDR3 is TGTGCCATCAGGGGAGGTGGGTTGAACGAGCAGTACTTC.

CDR3 protein: CASSPQASGVYNEQFF. For the CDR3, the DNA is TGTGCCAGCAGCCCACAAGCTAGCGGAGTTTACAATGAGCAGTTCTTC. The chain joins TRBV13 to TRBJ2-1, with 7 bases that match TRBD2. Germline CDR1 is PRHDT and CDR2 is FYEKMQ (reference sequence). The V and J ends lost 5 bases and 4 bases, in that order; junction bases with no gene match: 11. The length of the CDR3 is 16 residues.

The genes are TRBV4-3 and TRBJ2-5; D possibly corresponds to TRBD2 (5 bases). CDR3 length: 15 residues. Trimming stripped 1 base from V and 2 bases from J, with 11 bases between. Germline V gives CDR1 LGHNA, CDR2 YSLEER. The CDR3 reads CASSQGAGKQETQYF. DNA for the CDR3: TGCGCCAGCAGCCAAGGGGCGGGCAAGCAAGAGACCCAGTACTTC.

The chain recombines TRBV18 with TRBJ1-2, with D possibly matching TRBD1 (5 bases). Deletions cut 3 bases from V and 4 bases from J, with 6 bases between. Germline values: CDR1 KGHSH, CDR2 LQKENI. The CDR3 runs 12 residues. CDR3 sequence reads: CASSPGGYGYTF. The CDR3, as DNA: TGTGCCAGCTCACCGGGGGGCTATGGCTACACCTTC.

The J gene is TRBJ1-2, the V gene TRBV28; 9 nucleotides line up with TRBD1. V lost 4 bases, J lost 8 bases, and 11 bases stayed unmatched. Germline V lookup: CDR1 MDHEN, CDR2 SYDVKM. This CDR3 has 15 amino acids. The CDR3 DNA follows: TGTGCCAGCAGTTACCGGGACAGGGCTCTCGGCGGCTACACCTTC. Translation: CASSYRDRALGGYTF.

The chain uses TRBV5-1 and TRBJ2-5, with D tentatively TRBD2 (6 bases). V was pared by 6 bases and J by 4 bases, with 25 bases between. Looked up from germline, CDR1 is SGHRS and CDR2 is YFSETQ. The CDR3 consists of 17 residues. This chain's CDR3 is CASTPLLSGDLPETQYF. CDR3 coding DNA: TGCGCCAGCACCCCACTCCTCTCGGGGGACTTACCAGAGACCCAGTACTTC.

The chain couples TRBV7-9 to TRBJ1-1; D gene uncertain. The germline CDR1 and CDR2 sequences are SEHNR and FQNEAQ (reference sequence). This CDR3 is 15 amino acids long. Trimming pared 1 base from V and 5 bases from J, leaving 14 bases between. The CDR3 DNA reads TGTGCCAGCAGCTTAGGACTTACACGTCGGACTGAAGCTTTCTTT. It encodes CASSLGLTRRTEAFF.

CDR3 nucleotide sequence: TGTGCCACCAGTGACACCAGACAGGGGTACACCGGGGAGCTGTTTTTT. It encodes CATSDTRQGYTGELFF. The rearrangement joins TRBV24-1 to TRBJ2-2; 8 positions agree with TRBD1. This CDR3 contains 16 residues. Germline CDR1 KGHDR, CDR2 SFDVKD. The trim removed 4 bases at V and 3 bases at J, leaving 6 bases unmatched.

CDR3 residues: CASRTSGGGYGYTF. CDR3 coding DNA: TGTGCCAGCAGAACCTCGGGAGGCGGCTATGGCTACACCTTC. J is TRBJ1-2 and V is TRBV28, with D unclear. Trimming stripped 6 bases from V and 4 bases from J, with 15 bases between. Germline CDR1 MDHEN, CDR2 SYDVKM. The CDR3 runs 14 residues.

The genes are TRBV7-2 and TRBJ2-5; 14 bases align to TRBD2. Germline CDR1 SGHTA, CDR2 FQGNSA. The CDR3 has 17 amino acids. Germline trimming cut 2 bases from V and 1 base from J; bases unmatched to any gene: 3. The CDR3 is CASSLSGTSGSQETQYF. Here the CDR3 DNA reads TGTGCCAGCAGCTTATCCGGGACTAGCGGGAGCCAAGAGACCCAGTACTTC.